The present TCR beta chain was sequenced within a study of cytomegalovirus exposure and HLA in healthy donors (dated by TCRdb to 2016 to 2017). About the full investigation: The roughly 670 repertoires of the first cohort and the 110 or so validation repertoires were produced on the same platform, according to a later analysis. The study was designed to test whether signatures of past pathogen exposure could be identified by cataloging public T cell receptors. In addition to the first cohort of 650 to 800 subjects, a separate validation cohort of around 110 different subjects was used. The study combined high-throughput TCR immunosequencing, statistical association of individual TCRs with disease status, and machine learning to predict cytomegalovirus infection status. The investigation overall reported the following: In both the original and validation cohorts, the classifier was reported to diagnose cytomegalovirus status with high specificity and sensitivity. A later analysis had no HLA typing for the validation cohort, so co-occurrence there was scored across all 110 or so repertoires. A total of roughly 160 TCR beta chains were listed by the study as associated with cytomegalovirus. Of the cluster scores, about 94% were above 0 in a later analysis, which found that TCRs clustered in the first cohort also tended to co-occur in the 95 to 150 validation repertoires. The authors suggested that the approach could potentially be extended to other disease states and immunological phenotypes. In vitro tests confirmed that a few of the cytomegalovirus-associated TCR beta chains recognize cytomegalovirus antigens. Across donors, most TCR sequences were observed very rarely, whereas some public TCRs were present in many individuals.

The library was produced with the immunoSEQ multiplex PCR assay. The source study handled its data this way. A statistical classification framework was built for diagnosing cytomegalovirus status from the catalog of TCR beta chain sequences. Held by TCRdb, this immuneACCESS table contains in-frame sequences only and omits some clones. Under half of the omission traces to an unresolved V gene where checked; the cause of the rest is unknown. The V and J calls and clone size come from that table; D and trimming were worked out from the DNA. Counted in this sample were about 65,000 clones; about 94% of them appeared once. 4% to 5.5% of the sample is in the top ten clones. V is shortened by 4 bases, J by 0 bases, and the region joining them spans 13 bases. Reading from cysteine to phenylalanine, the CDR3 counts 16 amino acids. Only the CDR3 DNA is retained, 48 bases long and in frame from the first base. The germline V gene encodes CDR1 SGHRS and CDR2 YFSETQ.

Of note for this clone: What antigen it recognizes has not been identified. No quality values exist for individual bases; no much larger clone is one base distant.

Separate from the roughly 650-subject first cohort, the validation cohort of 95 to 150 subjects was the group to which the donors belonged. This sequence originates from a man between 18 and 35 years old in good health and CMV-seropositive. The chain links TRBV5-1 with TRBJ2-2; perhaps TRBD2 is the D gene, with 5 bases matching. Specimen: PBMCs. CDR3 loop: CASSQTSISNTGELFF. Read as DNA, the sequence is TGCGCCAGCAGCCAAACTAGTATATCGAACACCGGGGAGCTGTTTTTT. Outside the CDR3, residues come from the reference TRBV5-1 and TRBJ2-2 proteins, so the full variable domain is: KAGVTQTPRYLIKTRGQQVTLSCSPISGHRSVSWYQQTPGQGLQFLFEYFSETQRNKGNFPGRFSGRQFSNSRSEMNVSTLELGDSALYLCASSQTSISNTGELFFGEGSRLTVL.